Sequencing of this T cell receptor beta chain was carried out in a study of identical twins. cDNA carried unique molecular identifiers, and a universal primer site was added by template switching. Using its own MiXCR run on the 5' RACE reads, TCRdb lists one record per CDR3 protein. The sample contains approximately 700,000 distinct CDR3 sequences, approximately 18% of which appear only once. CDR3 length: 14 residues. Germline V gene lookup returns CDR1 SGHTA and CDR2 FQGNSA. V was cut by 6 bases and J by 2 bases, with 10 bases left in between. These same data were also listed under a study on T cells expressing NK-cell markers. That investigation notes: Restriction of the sorted population to alpha-beta TCR T cells was achieved in several experiments with an anti-gamma-delta TCR antibody.

The chain combines TRBV7-2 with TRBJ2-2; D gene unclear. Input material: PBMCs. The TCR sequence derives from a young woman in good health. CDR3 amino acids: CASRLSSNTGELFF. CDR3 sequence (DNA): TGTGCCAGCAGGCTAAGTTCCAACACCGGGGAGCTGTTTTTT. Full variable domain (remainder filled in from reference TRBV7-2 and TRBJ2-2): GAGVSQSPSNKVTEKGKDVELRCDPISGHTALYWYRQSLGQGLEFLIYFQGNSAPDKSGLPSDRFSAERTGGSVSTLTIQRTQQEDSAVYLCASRLSSNTGELFFGEGSRLTVL.